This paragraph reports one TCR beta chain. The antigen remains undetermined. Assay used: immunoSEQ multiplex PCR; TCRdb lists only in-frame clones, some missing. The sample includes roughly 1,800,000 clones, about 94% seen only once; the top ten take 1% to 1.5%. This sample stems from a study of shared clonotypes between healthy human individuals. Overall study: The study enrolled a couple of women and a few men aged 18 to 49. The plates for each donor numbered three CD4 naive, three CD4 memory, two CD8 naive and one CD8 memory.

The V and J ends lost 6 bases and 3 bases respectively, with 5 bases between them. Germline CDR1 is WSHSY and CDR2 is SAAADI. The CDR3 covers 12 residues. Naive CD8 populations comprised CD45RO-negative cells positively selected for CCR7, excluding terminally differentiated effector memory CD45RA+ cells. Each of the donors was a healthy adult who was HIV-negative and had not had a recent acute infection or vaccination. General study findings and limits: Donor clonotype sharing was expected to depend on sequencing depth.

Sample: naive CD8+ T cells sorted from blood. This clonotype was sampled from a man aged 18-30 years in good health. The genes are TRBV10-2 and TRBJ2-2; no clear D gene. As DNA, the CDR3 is TGCGCCAGCAGCGGGTACACCGGGGAGCTGTTTTTT. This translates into CASSGYTGELFF.